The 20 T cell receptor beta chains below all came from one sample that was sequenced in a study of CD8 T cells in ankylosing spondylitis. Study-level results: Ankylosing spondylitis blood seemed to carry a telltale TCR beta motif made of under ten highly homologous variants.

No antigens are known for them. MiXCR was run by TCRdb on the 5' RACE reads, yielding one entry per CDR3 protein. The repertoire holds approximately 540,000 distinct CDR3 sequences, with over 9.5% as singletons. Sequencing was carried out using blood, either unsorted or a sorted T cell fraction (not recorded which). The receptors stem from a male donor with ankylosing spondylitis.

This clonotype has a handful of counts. CDR3 in amino acids: CSARGGGYNEQFF. CDR3 nucleotides: TGCAGTGCGCGGGGCGGAGGGTACAATGAGCAGTTCTTC. The rearrangement joins TRBV20-1 to TRBJ2-1; tentative D call: TRBD2 (6 bases). Germline V gives CDR1 DFQATT, CDR2 SNEGSKA (reference sequence). The CDR3 extends over 13 amino acids. V gave up 6 bases and J gave up 4 bases, with 13 bases separating them.

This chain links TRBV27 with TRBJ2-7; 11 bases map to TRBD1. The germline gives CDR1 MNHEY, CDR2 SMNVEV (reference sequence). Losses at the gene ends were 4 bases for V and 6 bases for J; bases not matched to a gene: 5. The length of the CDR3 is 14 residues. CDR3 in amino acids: CASSSRDRGFEQYF. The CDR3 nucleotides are TGTGCCAGCAGTTCCCGGGACAGGGGGTTCGAGCAGTACTTC.

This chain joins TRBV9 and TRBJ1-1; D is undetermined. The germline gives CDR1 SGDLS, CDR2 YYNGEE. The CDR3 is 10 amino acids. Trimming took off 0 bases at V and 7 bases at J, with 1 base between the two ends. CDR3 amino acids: CASSVGEAFF. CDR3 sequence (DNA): TGTGCCAGCAGCGTAGGTGAAGCTTTCTTT.

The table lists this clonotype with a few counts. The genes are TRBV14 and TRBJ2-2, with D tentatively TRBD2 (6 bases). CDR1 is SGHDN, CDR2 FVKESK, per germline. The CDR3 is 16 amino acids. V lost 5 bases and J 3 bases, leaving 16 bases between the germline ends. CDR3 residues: CASSSRGSGYTGELFF. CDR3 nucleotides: TGTGCCAGCAGCTCCCGAGGTAGCGGATACACCGGGGAGCTGTTTTTT. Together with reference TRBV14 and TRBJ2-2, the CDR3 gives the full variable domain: EAGVTQFPSHSVIEKGQTVTLRCDPISGHDNLYWYRRVMGKEIKFLLHFVKESKQDESGMPNNRFLAERTGGTYSTLKVQPAELEDSGVYFCASSSRGSGYTGELFFGEGSRLTVL.

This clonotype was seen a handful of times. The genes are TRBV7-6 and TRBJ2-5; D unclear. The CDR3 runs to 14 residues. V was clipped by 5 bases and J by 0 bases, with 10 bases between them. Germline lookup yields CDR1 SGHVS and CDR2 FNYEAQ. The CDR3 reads CASSRRPHQETQYF. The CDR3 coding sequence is TGTGCCAGCAGCCGACGCCCCCACCAAGAGACCCAGTACTTC.

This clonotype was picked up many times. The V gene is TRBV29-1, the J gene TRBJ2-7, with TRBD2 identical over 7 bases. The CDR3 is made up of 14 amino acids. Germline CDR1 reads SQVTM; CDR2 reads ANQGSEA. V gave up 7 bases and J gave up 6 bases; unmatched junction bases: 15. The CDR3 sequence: CSARPRSGEGEQYF. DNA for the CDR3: TGCAGCGCCCGACCCCGGTCGGGGGAGGGCGAGCAGTACTTC.

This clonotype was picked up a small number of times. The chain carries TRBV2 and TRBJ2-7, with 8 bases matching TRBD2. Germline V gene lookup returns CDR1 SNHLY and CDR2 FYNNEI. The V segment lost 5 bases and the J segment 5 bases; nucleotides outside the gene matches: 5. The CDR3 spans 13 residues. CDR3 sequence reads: CASSLQGLDEQYF. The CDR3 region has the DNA TGTGCCAGCAGTTTACAGGGACTAGACGAGCAGTACTTC.

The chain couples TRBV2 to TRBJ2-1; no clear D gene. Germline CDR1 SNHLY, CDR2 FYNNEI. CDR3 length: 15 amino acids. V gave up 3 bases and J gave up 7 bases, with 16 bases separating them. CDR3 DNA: TGTGCCAGCAGTGATAGGGCTGGGTTGCAGAATGAGCAGTTCTTC. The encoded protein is CASSDRAGLQNEQFF.

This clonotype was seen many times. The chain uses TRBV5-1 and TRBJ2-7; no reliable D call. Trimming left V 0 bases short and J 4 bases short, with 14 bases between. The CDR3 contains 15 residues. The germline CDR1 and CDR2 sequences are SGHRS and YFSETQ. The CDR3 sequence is CASSLGPGTAYEQYF. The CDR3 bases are TGCGCCAGCAGCTTGGGTCCAGGCACCGCTTACGAGCAGTACTTC.

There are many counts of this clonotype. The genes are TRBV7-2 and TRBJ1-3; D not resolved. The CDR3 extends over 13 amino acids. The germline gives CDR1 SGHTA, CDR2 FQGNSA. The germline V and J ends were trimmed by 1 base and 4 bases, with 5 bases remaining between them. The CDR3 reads CASSLERGNTIYF. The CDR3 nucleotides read TGTGCCAGCAGCTTAGAAAGGGGAAACACCATATATTTT.

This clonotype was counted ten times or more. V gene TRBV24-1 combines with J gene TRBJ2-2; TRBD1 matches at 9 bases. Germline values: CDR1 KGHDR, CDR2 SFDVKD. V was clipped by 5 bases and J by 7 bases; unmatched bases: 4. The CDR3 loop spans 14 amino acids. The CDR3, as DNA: TGTGCCACCAGTGCGAACAGGGGGCACGGGGAGCTGTTTTTT. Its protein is CATSANRGHGELFF.

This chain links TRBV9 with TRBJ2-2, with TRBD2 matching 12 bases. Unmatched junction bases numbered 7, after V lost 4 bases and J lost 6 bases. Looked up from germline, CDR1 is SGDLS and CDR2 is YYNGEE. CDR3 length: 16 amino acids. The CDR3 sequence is CASSLSSGRVAGELFF. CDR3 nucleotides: TGTGCCAGCAGCCTCTCTAGCGGGAGGGTCGCCGGGGAGCTGTTTTTT. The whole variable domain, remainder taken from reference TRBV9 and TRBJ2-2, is DSGVTQTPKHLITATGQRVTLRCSPRSGDLSVYWYQQSLDQGLQFLIQYYNGEERAKGNILERFSAQQFPDLHSELNLSSLELGDSALYFCASSLSSGRVAGELFFGEGSRLTVL.

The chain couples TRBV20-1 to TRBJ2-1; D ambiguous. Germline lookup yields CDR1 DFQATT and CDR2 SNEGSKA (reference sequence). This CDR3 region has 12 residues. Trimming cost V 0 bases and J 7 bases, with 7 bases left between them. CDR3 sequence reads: CSARDLGNEQFF. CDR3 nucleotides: TGCAGTGCTAGAGATCTGGGGAATGAGCAGTTCTTC.

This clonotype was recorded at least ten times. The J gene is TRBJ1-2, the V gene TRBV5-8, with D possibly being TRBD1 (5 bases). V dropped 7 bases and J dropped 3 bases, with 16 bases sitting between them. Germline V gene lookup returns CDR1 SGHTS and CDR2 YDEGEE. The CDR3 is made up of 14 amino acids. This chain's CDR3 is CASSTAPGDYGYTF. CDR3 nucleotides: TGTGCCAGCTCGACAGCGCCTGGGGACTATGGCTACACCTTC.

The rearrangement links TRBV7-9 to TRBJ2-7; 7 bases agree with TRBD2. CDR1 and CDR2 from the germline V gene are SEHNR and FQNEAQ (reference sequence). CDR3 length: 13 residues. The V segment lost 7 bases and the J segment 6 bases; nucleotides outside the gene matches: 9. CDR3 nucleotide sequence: TGTGCCAGCACCACCGGGGGGTTTGGCGAGCAGTACTTC. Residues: CASTTGGFGEQYF.

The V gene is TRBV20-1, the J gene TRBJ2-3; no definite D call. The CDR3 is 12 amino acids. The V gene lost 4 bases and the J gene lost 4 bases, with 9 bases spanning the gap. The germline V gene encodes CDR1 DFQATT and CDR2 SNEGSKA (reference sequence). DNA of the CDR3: TGCAGTGCTAATAGGCTCCCAGATACGCAGTATTTT. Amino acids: CSANRLPDTQYF.

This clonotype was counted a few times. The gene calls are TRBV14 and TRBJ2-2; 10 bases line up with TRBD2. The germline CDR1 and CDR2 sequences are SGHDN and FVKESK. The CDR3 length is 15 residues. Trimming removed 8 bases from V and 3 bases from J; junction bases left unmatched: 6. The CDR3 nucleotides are TGTGCCAGCGCTACTAGCGGGACATACACCGGGGAGCTGTTTTTT. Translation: CASATSGTYTGELFF. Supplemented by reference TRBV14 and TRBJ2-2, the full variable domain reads EAGVTQFPSHSVIEKGQTVTLRCDPISGHDNLYWYRRVMGKEIKFLLHFVKESKQDESGMPNNRFLAERTGGTYSTLKVQPAELEDSGVYFCASATSGTYTGELFFGEGSRLTVL.

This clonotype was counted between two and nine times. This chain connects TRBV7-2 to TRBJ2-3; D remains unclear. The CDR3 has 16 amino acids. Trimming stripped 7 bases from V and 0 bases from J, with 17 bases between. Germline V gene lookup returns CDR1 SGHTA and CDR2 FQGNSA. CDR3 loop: CASTPQSELSTDTQYF. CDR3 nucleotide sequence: TGTGCCAGCACCCCCCAGTCCGAATTAAGCACAGATACGCAGTATTTT.

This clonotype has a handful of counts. The CDR3 coding sequence is TGCGCCAGCAGCCCCCCAGGGGGCGGAAACAATGAGCAGTTCTTC. Amino acid sequence: CASSPPGGGNNEQFF. J is TRBJ2-1 and V is TRBV5-1; 8 bases line up with TRBD1. CDR3 length: 15 residues. The trim removed 4 bases at V and 5 bases at J, leaving 8 bases unmatched. The germline V gene has CDR1 SGHRS and CDR2 YFSETQ. Using reference TRBV5-1 and TRBJ2-1 for the parts outside the CDR3, the full variable domain is KAGVTQTPRYLIKTRGQQVTLSCSPISGHRSVSWYQQTPGQGLQFLFEYFSETQRNKGNFPGRFSGRQFSNSRSEMNVSTLELGDSALYLCASSPPGGGNNEQFFGPGTRLTVL.

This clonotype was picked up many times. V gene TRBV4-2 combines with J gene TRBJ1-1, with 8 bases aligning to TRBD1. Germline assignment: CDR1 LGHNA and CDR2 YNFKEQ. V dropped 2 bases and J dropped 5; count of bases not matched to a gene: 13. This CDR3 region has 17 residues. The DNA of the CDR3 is TGTGCCAGCAGCCAAACCCTTGGACAGGGAAAGGGGACTGAAGCTTTCTTT. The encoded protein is CASSQTLGQGKGTEAFF.